This TCR beta chain was found in a study of blood T cells in healthy people across ages. For the second PCR, which ran for 7 to 11 cycles, a sample-barcoded 5' primer and a J-beta primer mix were used. TCRdb passed the 5' RACE reads through MiXCR, listing each CDR3 protein once. The table includes over 600,000 distinct CDR3 sequences, roughly two fifths detected once. Study findings and constraints: Reliance upon unsorted PBMCs precluded definitive naive versus antigen-experienced comparison. Higher naive T cell percentage went strongly together with higher TCR beta diversity.

To note about this clonotype: Antigen specificity is unknown.

This CDR3 region has 14 residues. Germline lookup yields CDR1 MNHEY and CDR2 SVGEGT. V lost 3 bases and J 8 bases, leaving 15 bases between the germline ends. Sequencing was performed on blood. The source is an older man in good health. The chain uses TRBV6-2 or TRBV6-3 and TRBJ2-3; D perhaps matches TRBD1 (5 bases). The CDR3 DNA follows: TGTGCCAGCAGTTATCTAAAGGATCAGGGTACGCAGTATTTT. Translating gives CASSYLKDQGTQYF.